The 13 T cell receptor beta chains listed next were all sequenced from one sample in a study of T cell changes during pregnancy in multiple sclerosis. Profiled with immunoSEQ multiplex PCR; TCRdb holds only in-frame clones, not every one. The sample lists 50,000 or so clones, roughly 95% occurring once. Here the sequenced sample was CD4+ T cells from peripheral blood mononuclear cells, taken in the third trimester of pregnancy. All receptors derive from a female donor with multiple sclerosis, enrolled in a pregnancy study.

This chain links TRBV28 with TRBJ1-1; D not certain. CDR3 length: 15 residues. Germline CDR1 is MDHEN and CDR2 is SYDVKM. Deletions cut 6 bases from V and 4 bases from J, with 18 bases between. The CDR3 DNA is TGTGCCAGCAGACTAAACGTTCGGGGAGTCACTGAAGCTTTCTTT. This translates into CASRLNVRGVTEAFF.

This clone has only one observation. The genes are TRBV19 and TRBJ2-2; 7 bases line up with TRBD1. Germline V CDR1 and CDR2: LNHDA, SQIVND (reference sequence). The CDR3 length is 15 residues. J lost 3 bases, V lost 7 bases, and 8 bases had no gene match. Written as DNA, the CDR3 is TGTGCCAGTAAGAGAGGGGGCAAGGACACCGGGGAGCTGTTTTTT. It yields the protein CASKRGGKDTGELFF.

The chain links TRBV19 to TRBJ1-1; D is possibly TRBD1 (5 bases). The CDR3 is 15 amino acids. Germline CDR1 and CDR2: LNHDA and SQIVND (reference sequence). V was trimmed by 0 bases and J by 4 bases, leaving 12 bases between them. The DNA for the CDR3 is TGTGCCAGTAGTATAGACGGCAGGGCAGGCACTGAAGCTTTCTTT. The encoded protein is CASSIDGRAGTEAFF.

The V gene is TRBV19, the J gene TRBJ1-6, with 8 bases identical to TRBD1. CDR3 length: 17 amino acids. Germline V lookup: CDR1 LNHDA, CDR2 SQIVND (reference sequence). Trimming removed 2 bases from V and 7 bases from J; junction bases left unmatched: 10. CDR3 coding DNA: TGTGCCAGTAGTATATCAGGGGGCGCTACCCGAAATTCACCCCTCCACTTT. Its protein is CASSISGGATRNSPLHF.

The chain employs TRBV28 and TRBJ1-1, with D perhaps TRBD1 (6 bases). Germline CDR1 reads MDHEN; CDR2 reads SYDVKM. The CDR3 contains 15 residues. Trimming removed 5 bases from V and 0 bases from J, with 13 bases in between. The CDR3 sequence: CASSRGGRVNTEAFF. The CDR3 bases are TGTGCCAGCAGTCGCGGGGGCAGGGTGAACACTGAAGCTTTCTTT. The whole variable domain, filled in from reference TRBV28 and TRBJ1-1, reads DVKVTQSSRYLVKRTGEKVFLECVQDMDHENMFWYRQDPGLGLRLIYFSYDVKMKEKGDIPEGYSVSREKKERFSLILESASTNQTSMYLCASSRGGRVNTEAFFGQGTRLTVV.

The chain recombines TRBV4-1 with TRBJ1-2; the match to TRBD1 covers 8 bases. CDR1 is MGHRA, CDR2 YSYEKL, per germline. V lost 0 bases to trimming and J lost 7 bases; unmatched junction nucleotides: 10. There are 16 residues in the CDR3. DNA for the CDR3: TGCGCCAGCAGCCAAGAGGTTCAGGGGGCGCAGGCTGGCTACACCTTC. It specifies CASSQEVQGAQAGYTF.

This chain joins TRBV21-1 and TRBJ2-2; TRBD2 is the table's D call, not checked against the DNA. TRBV21-1 is annotated as a pseudogene. The CDR3 is 16 residues long. CDR3 region: CASNLGSGPNTGELFF. CDR3 coding DNA: TGTGCCAGCAATTTAGGGAGCGGACCGAACACCGGGGAGCTGTTTTTT.

The rearrangement joins TRBV15 to TRBJ2-1, with TRBD1 identical over 9 bases. Germline V gives CDR1 LNHNV, CDR2 YYDKDF (reference sequence). The CDR3 has 14 amino acids. The V gene end was trimmed by 3 bases and the J gene end by 9 bases; junction bases not matched to a gene: 6. The CDR3 sequence is CATSRDRGTGEQFF. In DNA form, the CDR3 reads TGTGCCACCAGCAGGGACAGGGGAACTGGTGAGCAGTTCTTC.

The CDR3, as DNA: TGCGCCAGCAGCCCCCTAGCGGGGTCCCGAGGCGGGGAGCTGTTTTTT. Residues: CASSPLAGSRGGELFF. The rearrangement joins TRBV5-1 to TRBJ2-2, with TRBD2 matching over 9 bases. Germline trimming cut 4 bases from V and 7 bases from J; bases unmatched to any gene: 11. Looked up from germline, CDR1 is SGHRS and CDR2 is YFSETQ. The CDR3 runs 16 residues.

V and J are TRBV5-6 and TRBJ2-7; 12 bases are a match to TRBD2. This CDR3 region has 17 residues. The ends lost 4 bases at V and 0 bases at J; junction bases unmatched: 8. The V gene's germline CDR1 is SGHDT and CDR2 YYEEEE. The CDR3 is CASSPGLAGLDSYEQYF. Here the CDR3 DNA reads TGTGCCAGCAGCCCCGGACTAGCGGGGCTCGACTCCTACGAGCAGTACTTC.

V is TRBV18 and J is TRBJ1-2; D uncertain. CDR3 length equals 16 residues. Germline CDR1 and CDR2: KGHSH and LQKENI. V lost 3 bases and J 0 bases, leaving 14 bases between the germline ends. The CDR3 here is CASSPSAGPSNYGYTF. The CDR3 DNA reads as TGTGCCAGCTCACCGTCGGCAGGCCCTTCTAACTATGGCTACACCTTC.

This clone was detected only a few times. This chain uses TRBV19 with TRBJ1-2; 7 positions agree with TRBD1. The CDR3 consists of 13 residues. The V and J ends lost 9 bases and 1 base, in that order; junction bases with no gene match: 5. Germline CDR1 is LNHDA and CDR2 is SQIVND (reference sequence). The CDR3 reads CASYRGFNYGYTF. The CDR3 nucleotides read TGTGCCAGCTACAGGGGCTTTAACTATGGCTACACCTTC.

This sequence joins TRBV11-3 and TRBJ2-1, with 7 bases that match TRBD2. CDR1 SGHNT and CDR2 YENEEA come from the germline V gene. The CDR3 spans 18 residues. V lost 1 base to trimming and J lost 0 bases; unmatched junction nucleotides: 9. CDR3 region: CASSLGMATSASYNEQFF. CDR3 in DNA: TGTGCCAGCAGCTTAGGGATGGCTACTAGCGCCTCCTACAATGAGCAGTTCTTC.